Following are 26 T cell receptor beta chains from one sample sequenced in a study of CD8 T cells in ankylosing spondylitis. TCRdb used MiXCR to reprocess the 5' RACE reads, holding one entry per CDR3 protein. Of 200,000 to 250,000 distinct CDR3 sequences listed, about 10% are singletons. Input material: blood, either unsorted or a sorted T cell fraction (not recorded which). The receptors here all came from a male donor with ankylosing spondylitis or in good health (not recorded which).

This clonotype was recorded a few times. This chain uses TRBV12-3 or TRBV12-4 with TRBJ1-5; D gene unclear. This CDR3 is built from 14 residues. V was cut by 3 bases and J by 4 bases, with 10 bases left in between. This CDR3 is CASSFGERNQPQHF. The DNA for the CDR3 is TGTGCCAGCAGTTTCGGTGAGAGAAATCAGCCCCAGCATTTT.

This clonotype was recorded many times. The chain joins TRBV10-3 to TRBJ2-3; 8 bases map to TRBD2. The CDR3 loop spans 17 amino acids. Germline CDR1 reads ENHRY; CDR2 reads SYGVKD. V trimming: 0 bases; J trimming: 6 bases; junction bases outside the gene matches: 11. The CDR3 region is CAISESRSGGSPDTQYF. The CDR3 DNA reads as TGTGCCATCAGTGAGTCGAGAAGCGGGGGATCCCCCGATACGCAGTATTTT.

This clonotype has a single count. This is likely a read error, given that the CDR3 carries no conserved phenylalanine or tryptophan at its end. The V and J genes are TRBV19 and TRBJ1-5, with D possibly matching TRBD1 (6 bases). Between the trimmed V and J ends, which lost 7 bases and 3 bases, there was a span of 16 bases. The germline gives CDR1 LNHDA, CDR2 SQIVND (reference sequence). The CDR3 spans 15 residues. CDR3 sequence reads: CASKIPDRNNQPQHS. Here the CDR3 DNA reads TGTGCCAGTAAAATCCCCGACAGGAACAATCAGCCCCAGCATTCT.

As DNA, the CDR3 is TGTGCCAGTCGACAGGGGGCTGACTATGGCTACACCTTC. This sequence encodes CASRQGADYGYTF. The V gene is TRBV7-9, the J gene TRBJ1-2; TRBD1 aligns across 10 bases. The CDR3 is made up of 13 amino acids. V lost 9 bases, J lost 3 bases, and 4 bases stayed unmatched. CDR1 is SEHNR, CDR2 FQNEAQ, per germline (reference sequence).

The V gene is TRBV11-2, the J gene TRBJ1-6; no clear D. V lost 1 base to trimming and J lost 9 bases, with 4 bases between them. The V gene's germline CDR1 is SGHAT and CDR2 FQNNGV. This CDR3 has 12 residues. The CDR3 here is CASSLGSSPLHF. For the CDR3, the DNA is TGTGCCAGCAGCTTAGGGAGTTCACCCCTCCACTTT.

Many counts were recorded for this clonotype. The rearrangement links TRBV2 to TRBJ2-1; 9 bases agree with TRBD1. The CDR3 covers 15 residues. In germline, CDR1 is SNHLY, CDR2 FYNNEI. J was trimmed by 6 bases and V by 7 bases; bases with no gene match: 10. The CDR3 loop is CASIRGQGIFNEQFF. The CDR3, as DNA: TGTGCCAGCATAAGAGGACAGGGGATTTTCAATGAGCAGTTCTTC.

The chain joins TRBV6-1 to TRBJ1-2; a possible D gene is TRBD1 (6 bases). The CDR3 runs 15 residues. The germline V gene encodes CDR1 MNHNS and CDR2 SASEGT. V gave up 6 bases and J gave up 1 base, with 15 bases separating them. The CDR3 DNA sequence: TGTGCCAGCAGCACAGGGTATACGGTTAACTATGGCTACACCTTC. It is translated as CASSTGYTVNYGYTF.

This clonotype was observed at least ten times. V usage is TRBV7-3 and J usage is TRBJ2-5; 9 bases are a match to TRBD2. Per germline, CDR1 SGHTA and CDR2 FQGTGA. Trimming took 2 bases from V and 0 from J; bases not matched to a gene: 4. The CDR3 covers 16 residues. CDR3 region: CASSLGAGGHQETQYF. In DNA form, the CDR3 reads TGTGCCAGCAGCTTAGGAGCGGGGGGCCACCAAGAGACCCAGTACTTC.

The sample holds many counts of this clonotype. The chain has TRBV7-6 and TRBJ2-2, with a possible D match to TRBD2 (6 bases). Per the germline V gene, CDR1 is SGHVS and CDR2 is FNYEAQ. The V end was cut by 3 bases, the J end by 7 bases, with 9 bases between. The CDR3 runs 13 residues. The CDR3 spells CASSLARDGELFF. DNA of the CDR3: TGTGCCAGCAGCTTGGCGCGGGACGGGGAGCTGTTTTTT.

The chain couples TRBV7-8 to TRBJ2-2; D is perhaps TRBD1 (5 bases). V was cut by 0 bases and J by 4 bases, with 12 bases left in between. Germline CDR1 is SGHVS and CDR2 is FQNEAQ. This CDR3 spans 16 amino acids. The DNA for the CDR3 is TGTGCCAGCAGCTTAGCAGGGGTAATCGGCACCGGGGAGCTGTTTTTT. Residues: CASSLAGVIGTGELFF.

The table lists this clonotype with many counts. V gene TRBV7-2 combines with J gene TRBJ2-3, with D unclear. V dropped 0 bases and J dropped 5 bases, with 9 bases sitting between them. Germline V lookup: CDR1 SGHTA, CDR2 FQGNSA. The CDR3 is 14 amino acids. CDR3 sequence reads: CASSLAFHGDTQYF. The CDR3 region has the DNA TGTGCCAGCAGCTTAGCGTTTCATGGAGATACGCAGTATTTT.

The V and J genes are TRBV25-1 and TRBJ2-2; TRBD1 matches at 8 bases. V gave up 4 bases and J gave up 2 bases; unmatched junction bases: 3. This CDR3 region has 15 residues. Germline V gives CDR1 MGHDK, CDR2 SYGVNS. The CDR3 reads CASSVGTGNTGELFF. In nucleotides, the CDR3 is TGTGCCAGCAGTGTCGGGACAGGCAACACCGGGGAGCTGTTTTTT.

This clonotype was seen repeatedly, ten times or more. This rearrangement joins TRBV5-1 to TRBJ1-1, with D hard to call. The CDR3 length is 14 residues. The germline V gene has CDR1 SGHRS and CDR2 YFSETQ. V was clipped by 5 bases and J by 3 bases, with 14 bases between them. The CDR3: CASRFSPGDTEAFF. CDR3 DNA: TGCGCCAGCAGGTTCTCGCCTGGGGACACTGAAGCTTTCTTT.

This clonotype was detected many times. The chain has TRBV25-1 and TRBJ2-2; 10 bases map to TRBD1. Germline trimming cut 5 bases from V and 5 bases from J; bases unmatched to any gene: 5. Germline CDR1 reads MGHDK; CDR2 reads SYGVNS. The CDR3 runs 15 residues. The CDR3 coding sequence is TGTGCCAGCAGTAAAAGACAGGGGGCGACCGGGGAGCTGTTTTTT. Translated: CASSKRQGATGELFF.

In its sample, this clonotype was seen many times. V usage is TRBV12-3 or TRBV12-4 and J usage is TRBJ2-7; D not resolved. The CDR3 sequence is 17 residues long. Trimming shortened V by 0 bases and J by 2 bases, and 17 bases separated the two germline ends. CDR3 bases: TGTGCCAGCAGTTTAGCAGCTCCCGGCGCTTTACCCTACGAGCAGTACTTC. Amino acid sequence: CASSLAAPGALPYEQYF.

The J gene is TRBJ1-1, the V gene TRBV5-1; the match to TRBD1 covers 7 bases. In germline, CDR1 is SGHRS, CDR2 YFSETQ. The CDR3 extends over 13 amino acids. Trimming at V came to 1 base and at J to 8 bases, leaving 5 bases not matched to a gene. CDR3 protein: CASSLPGQAEAFF. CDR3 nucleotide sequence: TGCGCCAGCAGCTTGCCTGGACAGGCCGAAGCTTTCTTT.

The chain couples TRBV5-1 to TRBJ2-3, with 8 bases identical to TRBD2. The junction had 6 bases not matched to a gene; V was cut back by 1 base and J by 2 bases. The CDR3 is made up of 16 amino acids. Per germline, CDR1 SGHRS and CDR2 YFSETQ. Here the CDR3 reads CASSLYWRGATDTQYF. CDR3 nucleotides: TGCGCCAGCAGCTTGTATTGGCGGGGGGCCACAGATACGCAGTATTTT. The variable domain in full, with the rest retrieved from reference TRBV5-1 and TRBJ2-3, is KAGVTQTPRYLIKTRGQQVTLSCSPISGHRSVSWYQQTPGQGLQFLFEYFSETQRNKGNFPGRFSGRQFSNSRSEMNVSTLELGDSALYLCASSLYWRGATDTQYFGPGTRLTVL.

The CDR3 nucleotides are TGTGCCAGCAGCACCGGGACAGGGACAGATACGCAGTATTTT. Its translation is CASSTGTGTDTQYF. V and J are TRBV7-6 and TRBJ2-3; 9 bases agree with TRBD1. Germline V gene lookup returns CDR1 SGHVS and CDR2 FNYEAQ. Trimming at V came to 5 bases and at J to 3 bases, leaving 3 bases not matched to a gene. The CDR3 consists of 14 residues.

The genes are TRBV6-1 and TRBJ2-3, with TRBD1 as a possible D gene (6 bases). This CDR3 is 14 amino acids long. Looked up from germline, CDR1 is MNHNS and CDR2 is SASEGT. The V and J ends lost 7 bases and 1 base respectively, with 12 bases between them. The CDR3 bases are TGTGCCAGCAAGGGGGAACTAGGCACAGATACGCAGTATTTT. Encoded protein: CASKGELGTDTQYF.

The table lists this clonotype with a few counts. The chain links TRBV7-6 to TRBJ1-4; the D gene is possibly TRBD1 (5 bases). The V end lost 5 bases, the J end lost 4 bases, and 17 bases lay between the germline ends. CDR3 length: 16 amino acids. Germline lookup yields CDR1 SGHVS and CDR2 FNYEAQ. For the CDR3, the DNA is TGTGCCAGCAGCCCCAACCCGGCTGGGGGTAATGAAAAACTGTTTTTT. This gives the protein CASSPNPAGGNEKLFF.

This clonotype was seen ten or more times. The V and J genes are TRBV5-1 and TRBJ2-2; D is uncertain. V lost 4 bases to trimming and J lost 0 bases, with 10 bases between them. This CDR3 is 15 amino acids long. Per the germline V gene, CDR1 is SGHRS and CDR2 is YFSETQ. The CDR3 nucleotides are TGCGCCAGCAGCGCTACAGAAGCGAACACCGGGGAGCTGTTTTTT. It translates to CASSATEANTGELFF.

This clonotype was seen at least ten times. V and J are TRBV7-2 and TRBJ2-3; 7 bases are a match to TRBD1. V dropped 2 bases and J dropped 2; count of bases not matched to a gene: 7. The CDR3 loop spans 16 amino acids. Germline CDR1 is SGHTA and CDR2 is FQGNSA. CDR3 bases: TGTGCCAGCAGCTTAAGAGGGGGCTCGAACACAGATACGCAGTATTTT. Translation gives CASSLRGGSNTDTQYF.

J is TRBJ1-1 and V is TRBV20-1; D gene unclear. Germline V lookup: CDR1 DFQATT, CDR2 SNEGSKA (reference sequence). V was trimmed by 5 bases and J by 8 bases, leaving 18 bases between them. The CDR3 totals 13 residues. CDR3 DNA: TGCAGTGCTCGACCCACCGGGAAAGTCGAAGCTTTCTTT. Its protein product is CSARPTGKVEAFF.

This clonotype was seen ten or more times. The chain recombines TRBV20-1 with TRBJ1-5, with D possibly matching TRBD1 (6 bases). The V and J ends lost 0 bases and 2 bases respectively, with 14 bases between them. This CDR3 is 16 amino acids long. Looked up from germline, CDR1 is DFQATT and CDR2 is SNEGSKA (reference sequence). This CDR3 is CSARDVGGLGNQPQHF. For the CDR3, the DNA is TGCAGTGCTAGAGATGTGGGGGGGCTTGGCAATCAGCCCCAGCATTTT.

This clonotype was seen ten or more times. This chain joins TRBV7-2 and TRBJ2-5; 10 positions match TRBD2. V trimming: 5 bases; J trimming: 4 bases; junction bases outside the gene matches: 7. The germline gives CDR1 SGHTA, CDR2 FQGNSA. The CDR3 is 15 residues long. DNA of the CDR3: TGTGCCAGCAGCCCCACTACTAGCGGGGTAGAGACCCAGTACTTC. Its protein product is CASSPTTSGVETQYF.

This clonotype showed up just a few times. As DNA, the CDR3 is TGCAGCGTTGAGACAGGGATCGGGAAGGTAGGGCAGTTCTTC. This translates into CSVETGIGKVGQFF. V is TRBV29-1 and J is TRBJ2-1; 7 bases line up with TRBD1. The ends lost 3 bases at V and 12 bases at J; junction bases unmatched: 14. Germline V gene data show CDR1 as SQVTM and CDR2 as ANQGSEA. This CDR3 spans 14 amino acids.